This T cell receptor (beta chain) stems from a study of blood T cell repertoires in COVID-19. The wider study: COVID-19 samples, acute and convalescent, were from the United States, Italy and Spain. The cDNA or gDNA used as material had been derived from T cells, B-cell-depleted T cells, or PBMCs.

The table came from immunoSEQ multiplex PCR; TCRdb's copy has only in-frame clones and leaves some out. The sample yields 65,000 or so clones, approximately 86% seen once. This clone was seen more than once but under ten times. Per germline, CDR1 SEHNR and CDR2 FQNEAQ (reference sequence). The CDR3 is 13 amino acids. Trimming at V came to 4 bases and at J to 5 bases, leaving 2 bases not matched to a gene. This chain connects TRBV7-9 to TRBJ1-2; the match to TRBD1 covers 9 bases. Sequenced material: peripheral blood. The receptor was isolated from a human donor with acute or convalescent COVID-19. The donor label of this sample is uncertain. The CDR3 nucleotides read TGTGCCAGCAGCTGGGGACAGGGTTATGGCTACACCTTC. This gives the protein CASSWGQGYGYTF. The full variable domain, in which reference TRBV7-9 and TRBJ1-2 provide the parts outside the CDR3, is DTGVSQNPRHKITKRGQNVTFRCDPISEHNRLYWYRQTLGQGPEFLTYFQNEAQLEKSRLLSDRFSAERPKGSFSTLEIQRTEQGDSAMYLCASSWGQGYGYTFGSGTRLTVV.